Shown below are 14 T cell receptor beta chains from a single sample sequenced in a study of T cell changes during pregnancy in multiple sclerosis. Only in-frame clones appear in the TCRdb table, and some are missing; sequencing was by immunoSEQ multiplex PCR. The sample holds tens of thousands of clones, about 92% seen once. The source material was CD8+ T cells from peripheral blood mononuclear cells, sampled in the third trimester of pregnancy. Receptors originate from a female donor with multiple sclerosis, enrolled in a pregnancy study.

CDR3 sequence: CASCSDHRGDTQYF. The CDR3 DNA sequence: TGTGCCAGCTGTTCCGATCACAGGGGAGATACGCAGTATTTT. The genes are TRBV6-5 and TRBJ2-3, with TRBD1 matching over 7 bases. This CDR3 region has 14 residues. The V gene end was trimmed by 8 bases and the J gene end by 5 bases; junction bases not matched to a gene: 10. The germline gives CDR1 MNHEY, CDR2 SVGAGI.

The rearrangement links TRBV19 to TRBJ2-7; maybe TRBD1 (5 bases). The CDR3 consists of 14 residues. The V gene lost 1 base and the J gene lost 3 bases, with 10 bases spanning the gap. The V gene's germline CDR1 is LNHDA and CDR2 SQIVND (reference sequence). The CDR3 region is CASSIVGRGYEQYF. In DNA form, the CDR3 reads TGTGCCAGTAGTATAGTAGGAAGGGGCTACGAGCAGTACTTC.

The rearrangement joins TRBV27 to TRBJ2-3; D remains ambiguous. Trimming pared 3 bases from V and 2 bases from J, leaving 9 bases between. The CDR3 contains 14 residues. Germline lookup yields CDR1 MNHEY and CDR2 SMNVEV (reference sequence). The CDR3 sequence is CASSLLLATDTQYF. CDR3 nucleotides: TGTGCCAGCAGTTTGTTATTAGCCACAGATACGCAGTATTTT.

V usage is TRBV5-4 and J usage is TRBJ2-7; no clear D. Germline values: CDR1 SGHNT, CDR2 YYREEE (reference sequence). V dropped 1 base and J dropped 3 bases, with 11 bases sitting between them. The CDR3 spans 14 residues. Written as DNA, the CDR3 is TGTGCCAGCAGCTTGCGCGGCTTAAACTACGAGCAGTACTTC. Amino acids: CASSLRGLNYEQYF.

The chain links TRBV2 to TRBJ2-7; TRBD1 matches 9 bases. Germline trimming cut 8 bases from V and 1 base from J; bases unmatched to any gene: 6. This CDR3 has 14 residues. Germline V CDR1 and CDR2: SNHLY, FYNNEI. The DNA of the CDR3 is TGTGCCAGCCTCGGAGACAGGGGGTCCTACGAGCAGTACTTC. Encoded protein: CASLGDRGSYEQYF.

J is TRBJ1-1 and V is TRBV11-3; D may be TRBD1 (5 bases). V was cut by 1 base and J by 2 bases, with 8 bases left in between. CDR1 SGHNT and CDR2 YENEEA come from the germline V gene. The CDR3 has 14 amino acids. In DNA, the CDR3 is TGTGCCAGCAGCTTAGGGAGGGGAAACACTGAAGCTTTCTTT. It translates to CASSLGRGNTEAFF.

The gene calls are TRBV14 and TRBJ2-3; TRBD1 might be the D (7 bases). Per germline, CDR1 SGHDN and CDR2 FVKESK. This CDR3 contains 16 residues. V lost 1 base, J lost 3 bases, and 14 bases lay in between. The chain's CDR3 is CASSQGGGAGTDTQYF. The CDR3 DNA sequence: TGTGCCAGCAGCCAAGGAGGGGGCGCGGGGACAGATACGCAGTATTTT.

This chain uses TRBV27 with TRBJ2-7, with 7 positions matching TRBD1. The J segment lost 4 bases and the V segment lost 6 bases, leaving 6 bases of the junction unmatched. The germline CDR1 and CDR2 sequences are MNHEY and SMNVEV (reference sequence). The CDR3 covers 13 residues. For the CDR3, the DNA is TGTGCCAGCAGCGTGGCAGGGGGTTACGAGCAGTACTTC. Its translation: CASSVAGGYEQYF.

This chain joins TRBV29-1 and TRBJ2-7, with 7 bases identical to TRBD1. The V gene's germline CDR1 is SQVTM and CDR2 ANQGSEA. The V segment lost 0 bases and the J segment 7 bases; nucleotides outside the gene matches: 15. The length of the CDR3 is 16 residues. The CDR3 reads CSVEDWRGGTGGEQYF. The CDR3 nucleotides are TGCAGCGTTGAAGATTGGAGAGGGGGCACCGGCGGAGAGCAGTACTTC.

The rearrangement links TRBV4-1 to TRBJ2-2; weak D call: TRBD2 (6 bases). Germline V lookup: CDR1 MGHRA, CDR2 YSYEKL. The V gene lost 1 base and the J gene lost 5 bases, with 14 bases spanning the gap. CDR3 length: 16 amino acids. DNA of the CDR3: TGCGCCAGCAGCCAAGTGGCGGGGCCTTTAACCGGGGAGCTGTTTTTT. Residues: CASSQVAGPLTGELFF.

The rearrangement links TRBV4-1 to TRBJ2-3, with D unresolved. The CDR3 is made up of 13 amino acids. Trimming cost V 4 bases and J 6 bases, with 11 bases left between them. CDR1 and CDR2 (germline): MGHRA, YSYEKL. The CDR3 DNA sequence: TGCGCCAGCAGCCCCTACCTCGGGGATACGCAGTATTTT. Its protein is CASSPYLGDTQYF.

The chain couples TRBV19 to TRBJ2-3, with D uncertain. Germline V lookup: CDR1 LNHDA, CDR2 SQIVND (reference sequence). V gave up 2 bases and J gave up 1 base, with 7 bases separating them. The CDR3 is made up of 14 amino acids. The CDR3 loop is CASSILGGTDTQYF. CDR3 sequence (DNA): TGTGCCAGTAGTATACTCGGAGGCACAGATACGCAGTATTTT.

This clone appeared a single time. The chain employs TRBV9 and TRBJ2-2; 12 bases match TRBD2. Unmatched junction bases numbered 7, after V lost 3 bases and J lost 4 bases. Germline-derived CDR1 and CDR2 are SGDLS and YYNGEE. This CDR3 has 17 amino acids. In nucleotides, the CDR3 is TGTGCCAGCAGCGGAGGGACTAGCGGGTATATCACCGGGGAGCTGTTTTTT. The encoded protein is CASSGGTSGYITGELFF.

V is TRBV6-1 and J is TRBJ2-4, with TRBD1 identical over 7 bases. Germline-derived CDR1 and CDR2 are MNHNS and SASEGT. V was clipped by 7 bases and J by 12 bases; unmatched bases: 3. CDR3 length: 10 residues. The CDR3 nucleotides read TGTGCCAGCAACGGACAGGATCAGTACTTC. Residues: CASNGQDQYF.